This T cell receptor (beta chain) was documented in a study of blood T cell repertoires in COVID-19. Between the trimmed V and J ends, which lost 5 bases and 0 bases, there was a span of 19 bases. Germline CDR1 reads MNHNY; CDR2 reads SVGAGI (reference sequence). This CDR3 contains 17 residues. TCRdb's copy holds only in-frame clones and misses some; the assay was immunoSEQ multiplex PCR. The sample has some 130,000 clones; roughly four fifths are singletons. V is TRBV6-6 and J is TRBJ1-1; D may be TRBD1 (5 bases). The receptor comes from a man aged 25 to 45 who had recovered from COVID-19. The sample consisted of PBMCs or T cells enriched from blood (not recorded which). The CDR3 here is CASSPTDTSTVNTEAFF. CDR3 sequence (DNA): TGTGCCAGCAGTCCCACCGACACCTCGACAGTGAACACTGAAGCTTTCTTT.